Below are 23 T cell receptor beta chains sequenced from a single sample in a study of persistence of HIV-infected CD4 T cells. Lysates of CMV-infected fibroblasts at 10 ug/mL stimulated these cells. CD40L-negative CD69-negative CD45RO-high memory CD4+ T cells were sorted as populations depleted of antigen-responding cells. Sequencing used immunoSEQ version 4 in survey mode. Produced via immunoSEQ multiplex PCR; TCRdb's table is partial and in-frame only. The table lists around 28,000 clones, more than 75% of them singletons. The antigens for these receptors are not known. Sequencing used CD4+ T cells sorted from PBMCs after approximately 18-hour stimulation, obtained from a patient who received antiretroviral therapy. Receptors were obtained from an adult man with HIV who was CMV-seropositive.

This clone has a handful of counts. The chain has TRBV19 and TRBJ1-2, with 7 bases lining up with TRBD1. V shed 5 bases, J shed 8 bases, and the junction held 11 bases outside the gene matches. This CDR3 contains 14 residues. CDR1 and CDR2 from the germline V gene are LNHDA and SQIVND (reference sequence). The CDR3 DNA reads TGTGCCAGTAGTTCCTGGACAGGAGGACGAGGCTACACCTTC. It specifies CASSSWTGGRGYTF.

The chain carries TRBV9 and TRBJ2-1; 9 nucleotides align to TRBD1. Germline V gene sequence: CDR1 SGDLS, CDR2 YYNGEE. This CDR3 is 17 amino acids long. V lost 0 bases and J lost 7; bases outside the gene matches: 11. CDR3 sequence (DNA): TGTGCCAGCAGCGTAGACCCACAGGGGGCGCTCCTGAATGAGCAGTTCTTC. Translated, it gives CASSVDPQGALLNEQFF.

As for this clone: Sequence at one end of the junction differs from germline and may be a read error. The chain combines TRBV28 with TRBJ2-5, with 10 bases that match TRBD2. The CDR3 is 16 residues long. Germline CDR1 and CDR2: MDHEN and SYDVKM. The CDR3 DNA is TGTGCCAGCAGTTTGGATCTGAGCGGGGGGGCCTTAATAAAAGACTTC. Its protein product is CASSLDLSGGALIKDF.

CDR3 loop: CASTSGAGGYTF. The CDR3 DNA reads as TGTGCCAGTACCTCCGGGGCTGGGGGCTACACCTTC. The rearrangement joins TRBV19 to TRBJ1-2, with D possibly being TRBD1 (5 bases). Trimming stripped 7 bases from V and 8 bases from J, with 14 bases between. This CDR3 comprises 12 residues. Germline V gives CDR1 LNHDA, CDR2 SQIVND (reference sequence).

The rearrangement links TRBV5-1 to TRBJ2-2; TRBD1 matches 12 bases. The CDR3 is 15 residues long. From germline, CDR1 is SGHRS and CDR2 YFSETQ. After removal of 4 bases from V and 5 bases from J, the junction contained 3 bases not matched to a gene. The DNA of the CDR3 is TGCGCCAGCAGCCGGGACAGGGGGCTGACCGGGGAGCTGTTTTTT. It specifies CASSRDRGLTGELFF.

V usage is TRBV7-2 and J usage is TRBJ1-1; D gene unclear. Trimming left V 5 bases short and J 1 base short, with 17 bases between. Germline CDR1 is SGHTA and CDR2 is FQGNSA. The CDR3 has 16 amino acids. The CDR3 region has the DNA TGTGCCAGCAGCCCCCCCAGCCCACAATCGAACACTGAAGCTTTCTTT. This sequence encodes CASSPPSPQSNTEAFF.

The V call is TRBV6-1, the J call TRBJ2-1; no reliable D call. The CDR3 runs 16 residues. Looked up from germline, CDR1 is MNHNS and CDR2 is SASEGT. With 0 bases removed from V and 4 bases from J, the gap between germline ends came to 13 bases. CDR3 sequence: CASSEAALTSYNEQFF. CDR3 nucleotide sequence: TGTGCCAGCAGTGAAGCGGCGCTTACCTCATACAATGAGCAGTTCTTC.

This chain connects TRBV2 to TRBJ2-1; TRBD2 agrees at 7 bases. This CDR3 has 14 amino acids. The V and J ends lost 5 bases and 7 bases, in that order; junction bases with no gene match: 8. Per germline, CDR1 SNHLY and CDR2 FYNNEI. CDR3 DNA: TGTGCCAGCAGTTCGTCTAGCGGATATAATGAGCAGTTCTTC. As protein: CASSSSSGYNEQFF.

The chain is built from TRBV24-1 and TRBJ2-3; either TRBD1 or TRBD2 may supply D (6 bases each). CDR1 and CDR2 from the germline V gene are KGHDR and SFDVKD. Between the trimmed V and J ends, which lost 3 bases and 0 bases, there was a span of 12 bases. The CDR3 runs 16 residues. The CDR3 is CATSDMTGASTDTQYF. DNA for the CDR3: TGTGCCACCAGTGATATGACGGGGGCTAGCACAGATACGCAGTATTTT.

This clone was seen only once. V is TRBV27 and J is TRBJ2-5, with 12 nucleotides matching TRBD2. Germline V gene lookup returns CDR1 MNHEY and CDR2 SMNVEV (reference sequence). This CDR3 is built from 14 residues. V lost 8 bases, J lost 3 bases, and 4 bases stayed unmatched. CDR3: CASSGLAGKETQYF. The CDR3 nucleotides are TGTGCCAGCTCCGGACTAGCGGGAAAAGAGACCCAGTACTTC.

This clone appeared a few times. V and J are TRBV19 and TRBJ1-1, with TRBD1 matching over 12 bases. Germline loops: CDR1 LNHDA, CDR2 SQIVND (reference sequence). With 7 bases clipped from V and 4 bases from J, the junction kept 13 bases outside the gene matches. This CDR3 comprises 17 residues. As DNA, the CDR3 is TGTGCCAGTACTCCCGGGACAGGGGGCGAGGTTGGCACTGAAGCTTTCTTT. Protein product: CASTPGTGGEVGTEAFF.

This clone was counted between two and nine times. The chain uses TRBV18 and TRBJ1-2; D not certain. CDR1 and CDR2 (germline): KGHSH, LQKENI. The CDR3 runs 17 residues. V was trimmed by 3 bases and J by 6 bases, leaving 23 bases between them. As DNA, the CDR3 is TGTGCCAGCTCACCGTTACCGGGAACGTCCTTCGAAGATGGCTACACCTTC. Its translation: CASSPLPGTSFEDGYTF.

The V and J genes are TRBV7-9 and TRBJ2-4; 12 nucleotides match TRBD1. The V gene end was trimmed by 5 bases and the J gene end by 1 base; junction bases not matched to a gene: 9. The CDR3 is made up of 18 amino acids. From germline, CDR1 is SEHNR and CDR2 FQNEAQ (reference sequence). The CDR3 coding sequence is TGTGCCAGCAGCCTGGCGGGCGGGACAGGGGGCGCCAAAAACATTCAGTACTTC. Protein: CASSLAGGTGGAKNIQYF.

This CDR3 reads CASSPVGLSNTEAFF. The CDR3 bases are TGTGCCAGCAGCCCCGTGGGGTTATCGAACACTGAAGCTTTCTTT. V gene TRBV7-2 combines with J gene TRBJ1-1; D is ambiguous. The germline V gene has CDR1 SGHTA and CDR2 FQGNSA. The CDR3 is 15 residues long. Trimming removed 5 bases from V and 1 base from J, with 14 bases in between.

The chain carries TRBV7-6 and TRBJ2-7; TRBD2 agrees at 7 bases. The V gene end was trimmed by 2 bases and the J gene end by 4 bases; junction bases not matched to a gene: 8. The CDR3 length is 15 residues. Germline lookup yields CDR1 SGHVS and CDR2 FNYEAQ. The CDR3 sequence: CASSLRSTAGYEQYF. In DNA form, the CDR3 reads TGTGCCAGCAGCTTAAGAAGTACAGCGGGGTACGAGCAGTACTTC.

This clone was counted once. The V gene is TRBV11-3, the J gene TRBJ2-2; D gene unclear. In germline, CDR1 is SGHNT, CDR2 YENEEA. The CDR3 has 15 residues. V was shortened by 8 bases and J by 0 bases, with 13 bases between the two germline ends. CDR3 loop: CASPWTGANTGELFF. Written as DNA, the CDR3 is TGTGCCAGCCCCTGGACGGGCGCGAACACCGGGGAGCTGTTTTTT.

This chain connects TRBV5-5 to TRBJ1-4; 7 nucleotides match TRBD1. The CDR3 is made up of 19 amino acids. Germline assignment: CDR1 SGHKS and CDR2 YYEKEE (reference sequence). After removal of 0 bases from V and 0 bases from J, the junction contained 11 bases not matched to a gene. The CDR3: CASSLDPGGRKATNEKLFF. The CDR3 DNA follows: TGTGCCAGCAGCTTGGATCCAGGGGGTCGGAAAGCAACTAATGAAAAACTGTTTTTT.

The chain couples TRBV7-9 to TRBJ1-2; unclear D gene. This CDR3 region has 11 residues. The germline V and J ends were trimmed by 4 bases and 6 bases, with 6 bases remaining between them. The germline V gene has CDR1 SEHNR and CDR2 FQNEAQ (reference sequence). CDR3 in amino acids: CASSSTDGYTF. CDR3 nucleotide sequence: TGTGCCAGCAGCTCCACCGATGGCTACACCTTC. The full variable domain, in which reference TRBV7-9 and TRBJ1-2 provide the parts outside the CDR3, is DTGVSQNPRHKITKRGQNVTFRCDPISEHNRLYWYRQTLGQGPEFLTYFQNEAQLEKSRLLSDRFSAERPKGSFSTLEIQRTEQGDSAMYLCASSSTDGYTFGSGTRLTVV.

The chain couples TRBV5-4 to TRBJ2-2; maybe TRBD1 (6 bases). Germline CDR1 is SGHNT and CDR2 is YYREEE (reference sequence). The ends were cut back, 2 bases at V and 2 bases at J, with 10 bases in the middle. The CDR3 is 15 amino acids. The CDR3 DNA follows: TGTGCCAGCAGCTTCACCGGGACAAACACCGGGGAGCTGTTTTTT. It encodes CASSFTGTNTGELFF.

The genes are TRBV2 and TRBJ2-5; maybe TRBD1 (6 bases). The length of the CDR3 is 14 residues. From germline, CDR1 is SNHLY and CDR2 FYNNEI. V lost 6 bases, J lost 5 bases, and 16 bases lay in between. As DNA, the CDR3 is TGTGCCAGCAGCCTGGACAGAGGTGGTGAGACCCAGTACTTC. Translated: CASSLDRGGETQYF.

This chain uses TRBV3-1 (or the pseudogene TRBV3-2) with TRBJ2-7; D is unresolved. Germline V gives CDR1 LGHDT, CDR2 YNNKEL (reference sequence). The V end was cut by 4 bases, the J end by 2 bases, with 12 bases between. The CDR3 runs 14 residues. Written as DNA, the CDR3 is TGTGCCAGCAGCCCACGAAACCTCCCCTACGAGCAGTACTTC. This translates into CASSPRNLPYEQYF.

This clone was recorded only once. CDR3 in amino acids: CASDGGTDTQYF. In nucleotides, the CDR3 is TGTGCCAGCGATGGGGGCACAGATACGCAGTATTTT. The rearrangement links TRBV2 to TRBJ2-3; D unresolved. Looked up from germline, CDR1 is SNHLY and CDR2 is FYNNEI. This CDR3 is built from 12 residues. V was pared by 8 bases and J by 1 base, with 7 bases between.

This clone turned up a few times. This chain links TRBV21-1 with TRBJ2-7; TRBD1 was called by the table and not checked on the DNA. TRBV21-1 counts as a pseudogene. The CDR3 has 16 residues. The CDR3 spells CASTVGKGPRLGEQYF. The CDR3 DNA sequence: TGTGCCAGCACTGTGGGGAAGGGGCCGCGCCTGGGAGAGCAGTACTTC.